One and the same sample provided the 21 T cell receptor beta chains below, sequenced in a study of OX40 agonist ivuxolimab in advanced cancers. Libraries came from the immunoSEQ multiplex PCR assay. Not all clones reach the TCRdb copy of this immuneACCESS table, which keeps in-frame sequences only. Checked studies attribute under half of the gap to unresolved V genes and leave the rest unexplained. Across this sample there are roughly 35,000 clones, with roughly four fifths seen only once. The ten largest account for about 20% of the sample. The sample in question was CD4+ or CD8+ T cells sorted from blood, obtained in a trial of the OX40 agonist ivuxolimab. Every receptor here comes from an adult with an advanced solid tumor such as melanoma, head and neck, liver or kidney cancer.

This chain links TRBV15 with TRBJ2-1, with D tentatively TRBD1 (6 bases). Germline-derived CDR1 and CDR2 are LNHNV and YYDKDF (reference sequence). Trimming pared 1 base from V and 0 bases from J, leaving 16 bases between. This CDR3 contains 18 residues. The CDR3 nucleotides read TGTGCCACCAGCAGAGGGGGGACAACTTACTCCTCCTACAATGAGCAGTTCTTC. It yields the protein CATSRGGTTYSSYNEQFF. The whole variable domain, remainder taken from reference TRBV15 and TRBJ2-1, is DAMVIQNPRYQVTQFGKPVTLSCSQTLNHNVMYWYQQKSSQAPKLLFHYYDKDFNNEADTPDNFQSRRPNTSFCFLDIRSPGLGDTAMYLCATSRGGTTYSSYNEQFFGPGTRLTVL.

V usage is TRBV5-1 and J usage is TRBJ1-2; D gene ambiguous. Deletions cut 2 bases from V and 7 bases from J, with 12 bases between. The germline V gene has CDR1 SGHRS and CDR2 YFSETQ. The CDR3 contains 13 residues. This chain's CDR3 is CASSFIIGGGYTF. The CDR3 coding sequence is TGCGCCAGCAGCTTCATAATCGGAGGTGGCTACACCTTC.

This clone was detected once. J is TRBJ1-4 and V is TRBV2; D not certain. V gave up 10 bases and J gave up 4 bases, with 10 bases separating them. Germline CDR1 and CDR2: SNHLY and FYNNEI. The CDR3 contains 12 residues. The CDR3 region is CAIGPHNEKLFF. The CDR3 coding sequence is TGTGCCATCGGGCCTCATAATGAAAAACTGTTTTTT.

Written as DNA, the CDR3 is TGTGCCAGCAGCATAGAGGCGGGGTTTGGTGAAGCTTTCTTT. Protein: CASSIEAGFGEAFF. The chain carries TRBV7-3 and TRBJ1-1; D unclear. The CDR3 consists of 14 residues. CDR1 SGHTA and CDR2 FQGTGA come from the germline V gene. Trimming shortened V by 5 bases and J by 7 bases, and 17 bases separated the two germline ends.

The chain uses TRBV7-2 and TRBJ1-2; D unclear. Germline V gene data show CDR1 as SGHTA and CDR2 as FQGNSA. The V gene lost 1 base and the J gene lost 5 bases, with 17 bases spanning the gap. The CDR3 runs 16 residues. The chain's CDR3 is CASSLGGVRKPYGYTF. The CDR3 nucleotides read TGTGCCAGCAGCTTAGGCGGGGTTCGAAAACCGTATGGCTACACCTTC.

The chain employs TRBV5-1 and TRBJ1-1; 7 nucleotides line up with TRBD1. Germline V gene data show CDR1 as SGHRS and CDR2 as YFSETQ. The ends lost 0 bases at V and 5 bases at J; junction bases unmatched: 4. This CDR3 spans 14 amino acids. The CDR3 loop is CASSLEGGQTEAFF. The CDR3 coding sequence is TGCGCCAGCAGCTTGGAAGGGGGACAGACTGAAGCTTTCTTT.

This clone was counted once. The CDR3 loop is CAISGRHTEAFF. CDR3 nucleotides: TGTGCCATCAGTGGACGCCACACTGAAGCTTTCTTT. The chain couples TRBV10-3 to TRBJ1-1, with unresolved D. The V gene lost 4 bases and the J gene lost 3 bases, with 6 bases spanning the gap. The CDR3 runs 12 residues. Germline-derived CDR1 and CDR2 are ENHRY and SYGVKD.

About this clone itself: A junction end diverges from the germline sequence, so it may reflect a read error. This chain links TRBV11-2 with TRBJ1-6, with D unclear. The CDR3 runs 17 residues. CDR1 and CDR2 (germline): SGHAT, FQNNGV. The chain's CDR3 is CASSLVSPLLYNSPLHF. The CDR3 coding sequence is TGTGCCAGCAGTTTAGTATCTCCACTACTCTATAATTCACCCCTCCACTTT.

The chain is built from TRBV6-1 and TRBJ1-1; D not certain. Trimming stripped 3 bases from V and 2 bases from J, with 10 bases between. The CDR3 runs 14 residues. Germline V CDR1 and CDR2: MNHNS, SASEGT. CDR3 loop: CASSERLPNTEAFF. CDR3 coding DNA: TGTGCCAGCAGTGAGAGGCTACCTAACACTGAAGCTTTCTTT.

The genes are TRBV5-1 and TRBJ2-1, with D possibly being TRBD1 or TRBD2 (5 bases each). Trimming shortened V by 4 bases and J by 12 bases, and 17 bases separated the two germline ends. Germline lookup yields CDR1 SGHRS and CDR2 YFSETQ. This CDR3 is built from 13 residues. The CDR3 loop is CASSPDGAQGQFF. The CDR3 DNA reads TGCGCCAGCAGCCCCGACGGGGCTCAGGGGCAGTTCTTC.

Only one count was recorded for this clone. The chain is built from TRBV4-1 and TRBJ1-1; D may be TRBD1 (6 bases). V lost 1 base, J lost 2 bases, and 14 bases lay in between. From germline, CDR1 is MGHRA and CDR2 YSYEKL. The CDR3 has 16 residues. CDR3 sequence (DNA): TGCGCCAGCAGCCAAGGTGTTGGGACACAAAACACTGAAGCTTTCTTT. Its translation is CASSQGVGTQNTEAFF.

V usage is TRBV5-4 and J usage is TRBJ1-2; 8 positions agree with TRBD1. Germline V gene lookup returns CDR1 SGHNT and CDR2 YYREEE (reference sequence). V gave up 3 bases and J gave up 8 bases; unmatched junction bases: 12. CDR3 length: 15 residues. The DNA of the CDR3 is TGTGCCAGCAGCTCCCCCGGGACAGGATGGCAGGGCTACACCTTC. It encodes CASSSPGTGWQGYTF.

V usage is TRBV2 and J usage is TRBJ2-7, with TRBD1 matching 8 bases. Trimming took 6 bases from V and 2 from J; bases not matched to a gene: 6. Germline lookup yields CDR1 SNHLY and CDR2 FYNNEI. The CDR3 runs to 14 residues. The CDR3 coding sequence is TGTGCCAGCAGGCGGACAGGGCTTGCCTACGAGCAGTACTTC. Translating gives CASRRTGLAYEQYF.

The chain is built from TRBV27 and TRBJ2-3; 12 positions match TRBD2. Germline trimming cut 3 bases from V and 4 bases from J; bases unmatched to any gene: 2. Germline loops: CDR1 MNHEY, CDR2 SMNVEV (reference sequence). CDR3 length: 15 amino acids. CDR3 nucleotides: TGTGCCAGCAGTTTTCTAGCGGGAGGGGCAGATACGCAGTATTTT. It translates to CASSFLAGGADTQYF.

The V call is TRBV5-6, the J call TRBJ2-7; 8 bases align to TRBD2. The CDR3 runs to 14 residues. Losses at the gene ends were 7 bases for V and 7 bases for J; bases not matched to a gene: 13. Germline V lookup: CDR1 SGHDT, CDR2 YYEEEE. CDR3 coding DNA: TGTGCCAGCGTCCCGACTAGCGCTCCTTTGGAGCAGTACTTC. This translates into CASVPTSAPLEQYF. Full variable domain (remainder filled in from reference TRBV5-6 and TRBJ2-7): DAGVTQSPTHLIKTRGQQVTLRCSPKSGHDTVSWYQQALGQGPQFIFQYYEEEERQRGNFPDRFSGHQFPNYSSELNVNALLLGDSALYLCASVPTSAPLEQYFGPGTRLTVT.

This clone has a single count. This rearrangement joins TRBV7-2 to TRBJ2-1; 9 bases align to TRBD1. After removal of 8 bases from V and 5 bases from J, the junction contained 4 bases not matched to a gene. This CDR3 region has 13 residues. Germline CDR1 is SGHTA and CDR2 is FQGNSA. The CDR3 nucleotides read TGTGCCAGCGGGACAGGGAGGAACAATGAGCAGTTCTTC. It specifies CASGTGRNNEQFF.

The chain uses TRBV6-5 and TRBJ2-5; no clear D gene. The germline V gene has CDR1 MNHEY and CDR2 SVGAGI. The V gene lost 3 bases and the J gene lost 1 base, with 9 bases spanning the gap. The CDR3 has 14 residues. The CDR3 here is CASSYTVLQETQYF. DNA for the CDR3: TGTGCCAGCAGTTATACGGTTCTCCAAGAGACCCAGTACTTC.

About this clone itself: This specimen includes other DNA sequences encoding the same CDR3. The chain carries TRBV6-5 and TRBJ1-2; the match to TRBD1 covers 7 bases. With 6 bases clipped from V and 0 bases from J, the junction kept 1 base outside the gene matches. The CDR3 extends over 13 amino acids. Germline lookup yields CDR1 MNHEY and CDR2 SVGAGI. CDR3 nucleotides: TGTGCCAGCAGGCAGGGGGCTAACTATGGCTACACCTTC. Its protein product is CASRQGANYGYTF.

V gene TRBV29-1 combines with J gene TRBJ1-2, with 7 bases that match TRBD1. Germline trimming cut 6 bases from V and 5 bases from J; bases unmatched to any gene: 3. The germline V gene has CDR1 SQVTM and CDR2 ANQGSEA. This CDR3 is 11 amino acids long. The CDR3 spells CSVGTVYGYTF. The DNA for the CDR3 is TGCAGCGTCGGGACAGTTTATGGCTACACCTTC.

The chain is built from TRBV7-2 and TRBJ1-4; 9 positions agree with TRBD1. This CDR3 is 15 amino acids long. Trimming removed 5 bases from V and 5 bases from J; junction bases left unmatched: 6. Germline CDR1 is SGHTA and CDR2 is FQGNSA. CDR3 region: CASSPYGTGNEKLFF. The CDR3 DNA is TGTGCCAGCAGCCCTTACGGGACAGGGAATGAAAAACTGTTTTTT.

This clone occurred once. This chain links TRBV5-6 with TRBJ1-1; unclear D gene. The CDR3 has 15 amino acids. Deletions cut 0 bases from V and 3 bases from J, with 12 bases between. The germline V gene encodes CDR1 SGHDT and CDR2 YYEEEE. Written as DNA, the CDR3 is TGTGCCAGCAGCTTGGGGCCCACAGAAGACACTGAAGCTTTCTTT. Its translation is CASSLGPTEDTEAFF.